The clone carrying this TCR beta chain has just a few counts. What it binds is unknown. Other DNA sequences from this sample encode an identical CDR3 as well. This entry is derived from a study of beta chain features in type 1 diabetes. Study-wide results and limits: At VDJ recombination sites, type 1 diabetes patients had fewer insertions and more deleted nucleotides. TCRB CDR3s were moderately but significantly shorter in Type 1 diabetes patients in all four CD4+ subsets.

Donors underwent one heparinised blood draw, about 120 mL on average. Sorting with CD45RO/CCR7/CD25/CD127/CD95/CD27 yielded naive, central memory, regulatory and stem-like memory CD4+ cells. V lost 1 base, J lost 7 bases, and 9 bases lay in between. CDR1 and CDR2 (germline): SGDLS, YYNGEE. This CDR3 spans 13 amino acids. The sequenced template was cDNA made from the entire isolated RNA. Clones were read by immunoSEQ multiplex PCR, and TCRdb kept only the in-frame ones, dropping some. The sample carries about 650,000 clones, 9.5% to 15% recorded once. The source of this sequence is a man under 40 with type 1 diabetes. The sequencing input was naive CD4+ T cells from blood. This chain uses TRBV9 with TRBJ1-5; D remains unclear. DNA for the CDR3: TGTGCCAGCAGCGTATCACCTAACCAGCCCCAGCATTTT. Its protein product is CASSVSPNQPQHF.